This entry lists 8 T cell receptor beta chains sequenced from one sample in a study of T cell responses to AZD1222 COVID-19 vaccine. TCRdb's table, derived via immunoSEQ multiplex PCR, lists solely in-frame clones and lacks some. This sample has over 200,000 clones, with roughly 94% found just once. The material was peripheral blood, obtained 28 days after the second dose of the MenACWY control vaccine. The receptors come from an adult who received the MenACWY meningococcal vaccine as a control.

The chain links TRBV6-5 to TRBJ1-5; 9 nucleotides agree with TRBD1. CDR1 and CDR2 from the germline V gene are MNHEY and SVGAGI. The ends lost 7 bases at V and 5 bases at J; junction bases unmatched: 6. The CDR3 is 14 residues long. CDR3 loop: CASKLGTGYQPQHF. In nucleotides, the CDR3 is TGTGCCAGCAAATTAGGGACAGGGTATCAGCCCCAGCATTTT.

This chain links TRBV28 with TRBJ1-1; maybe TRBD1 (6 bases). CDR1 and CDR2 from the germline V gene are MDHEN and SYDVKM. This CDR3 has 13 residues. V dropped 7 bases and J dropped 1 base, with 10 bases sitting between them. The CDR3 region has the DNA TGTGCCAGCATTGAGGGACAGAACACTGAAGCTTTCTTT. Its translation: CASIEGQNTEAFF. Full variable domain (outside the CDR3, taken from reference TRBV28 and TRBJ1-1): DVKVTQSSRYLVKRTGEKVFLECVQDMDHENMFWYRQDPGLGLRLIYFSYDVKMKEKGDIPEGYSVSREKKERFSLILESASTNQTSMYLCASIEGQNTEAFFGQGTRLTVV.

The CDR3 coding sequence is TGTGCCAGCAGTTTAGTAAGGACAGTCACAGATACGCAGTATTTT. It is translated as CASSLVRTVTDTQYF. V and J are TRBV27 and TRBJ2-3; a possible D gene is TRBD1 (6 bases). V was trimmed by 2 bases and J by 2 bases, leaving 11 bases between them. This CDR3 has 15 amino acids. In germline, CDR1 is MNHEY, CDR2 SMNVEV (reference sequence).

This chain joins TRBV28 and TRBJ2-5; D is possibly TRBD1 or TRBD2 (5 bases each). Germline-derived CDR1 and CDR2 are MDHEN and SYDVKM. V lost 5 bases and J 5 bases, leaving 21 bases between the germline ends. The CDR3 spans 16 residues. DNA of the CDR3: TGTGCCAGCAGTAGGGACCTAGGGGCGCGGTCTGAGACCCAGTACTTC. This translates into CASSRDLGARSETQYF.

The chain carries TRBV7-6 and TRBJ2-7, with no clear D. CDR3 length: 13 residues. Per the germline V gene, CDR1 is SGHVS and CDR2 is FNYEAQ. Trimming took off 0 bases at V and 6 bases at J, with 9 bases between the two ends. For the CDR3, the DNA is TGTGCCAGCAGCTTAGCAGAGGCAAGCGAGCAGTACTTC. Protein: CASSLAEASEQYF. Together with reference TRBV7-6 and TRBJ2-7, the CDR3 gives the full variable domain: GAGVSQSPRYKVTKRGQDVALRCDPISGHVSLYWYRQALGQGPEFLTYFNYEAQQDKSGLPNDRFSAERPEGSISTLTIQRTEQRDSAMYRCASSLAEASEQYFGPGTRLTVT.

The rearrangement uses TRBV28 and TRBJ2-7, with 8 bases lining up with TRBD1. Unmatched junction bases numbered 7, after V lost 3 bases and J lost 3 bases. CDR1 and CDR2 from the germline V gene are MDHEN and SYDVKM. This CDR3 has 15 amino acids. Here the CDR3 reads CASSLFATGVYEQYF. DNA for the CDR3: TGTGCCAGCAGTTTGTTCGCGACAGGGGTCTACGAGCAGTACTTC. Full variable domain (rest looked up from reference TRBV28 and TRBJ2-7): DVKVTQSSRYLVKRTGEKVFLECVQDMDHENMFWYRQDPGLGLRLIYFSYDVKMKEKGDIPEGYSVSREKKERFSLILESASTNQTSMYLCASSLFATGVYEQYFGPGTRLTVT.

The chain employs TRBV18 and TRBJ2-4; D perhaps matches TRBD1 (6 bases). The CDR3 covers 17 residues. Germline loops: CDR1 KGHSH, CDR2 LQKENI. Trimming removed 6 bases at V and 7 bases at J, with 25 bases between. In DNA form, the CDR3 reads TGTGCCAGCTCCCCGTTCGTCGCAGGGGATAAGGGTAACATTCAGTACTTC. Its protein is CASSPFVAGDKGNIQYF.

The CDR3 sequence is CASSRKGAAGPSSYEQYF. DNA of the CDR3: TGTGCCAGCAGCCGCAAAGGGGCCGCAGGCCCTAGCTCCTACGAGCAGTACTTC. The chain combines TRBV14 with TRBJ2-7; a possible D gene is TRBD1 (5 bases). From germline, CDR1 is SGHDN and CDR2 FVKESK. The CDR3 is 18 amino acids. The V gene lost 4 bases and the J gene lost 0 bases, with 22 bases spanning the gap.